These T cell receptor beta chains were read from a single sample in a study of human T cells and chemical hapten exposure. MiXCR, applied by TCRdb to the RACE reads, yields one record per CDR3 protein. The profile shows 360,000 or so distinct CDR3 sequences, about 6% of them singletons. Sequenced material: whole blood, taken in connection with sensitization to the hapten diphenylcyclopropenone (DPC). These receptors were taken from a woman in her late teens or twenties with alopecia areata. Some clones in this sample may be carry-over from other donors' samples. The CDR3 runs from the conserved cysteine through the conserved F or W. D genes are given only for firm matches. Not every row has a clone size; where given, it reads once, few, many or a size class.

V gene	clone size	D gene	J gene	CDR3 DNA	CDR3 protein
TRBV12-3/TRBV12-4	many	-	TRBJ2-2	TGTGCCAGCAGTTTAGCGAACAGGGCGGGCACCGGGGAGCTGTTTTTT	CASSLANRAGTGELFF
TRBV27	-	-	TRBJ1-1	TGTGCCAGCAGTTTATCAGGGTCGAACACTGAAGCTTTCTTT	CASSLSGSNTEAFF
TRBV20-1	-	-	TRBJ2-7	TGCAGTGCTAGAGAGGCCACAGGGCAATCGTCCTACGAGCAGTACTTC	CSAREATGQSSYEQYF
TRBV5-1	-	-	TRBJ2-1	TGCGCCAGCAGCTTGAGACAGGAGATCGATGAGCAGTTCTTC	CASSLRQEIDEQFF
TRBV4-3	-	-	TRBJ2-1	TGCGCCAGCAGCCAAGATAGGTCCAATAATGAGCAGTTCTTC	CASSQDRSNNEQFF
TRBV20-1	-	TRBD2	TRBJ2-3	TGCAGTGCTAGGGATACTAGCGGTTTCACAGATACGCAGTATTTT	CSARDTSGFTDTQYF
TRBV7-8	-	TRBD1	TRBJ1-2	TGTGCCAGCAGCAGCTCCCCGGGACAGGGCTATGGCTACACCTTC	CASSSSPGQGYGYTF
TRBV20-1	few	TRBD1	TRBJ1-2	TGCAGTGGGGGACCAGGGGGACTTTATGGCTACACCTTC	CSGGPGGLYGYTF
TRBV20-1	-	-	TRBJ2-7	TGCAGTGCTAGCGACCCCCGAGTACAGGAGTACGAGCAGTACTTC	CSASDPRVQEYEQYF
TRBV12-3/TRBV12-4	few	-	TRBJ2-3	TGTGCCAGCAGTCCCGGACAGTACACAGATACGCAGTATTTT	CASSPGQYTDTQYF
TRBV28	-	-	TRBJ2-2	TGTGCCAGCAGTTTAAATTCCCGAAGGGGTTTGGGCGGGGAGCTGTTTTTT	CASSLNSRRGLGGELFF
TRBV27	few	TRBD1	TRBJ1-6	TGTGCCAGCAGTTTGGGACAGGGGATTAATTCACCCCTCCACTTT	CASSLGQGINSPLHF
TRBV12-3/TRBV12-4	-	TRBD2	TRBJ2-7	TGTGCCAGCAGTTCATACCGGGAGCGGGGCGAGCAGTACTTC	CASSSYRERGEQYF
TRBV6-2/TRBV6-3	many	-	TRBJ2-1	TGTGCCATTCACGGGGAGTCCTCCTACAATGAGCAGTTCTTC	CAIHGESSYNEQFF
TRBV4-2	many	-	TRBJ1-2	TGTGCCAGCAGCCAAGATGGGGGGCCTTATGGCTACACCTTC	CASSQDGGPYGYTF
TRBV6-1	few	-	TRBJ2-7	TGTGCCACTACTGCAGGGGGGAGCTCCTACGAGCAGTACTTC	CATTAGGSSYEQYF
TRBV5-1	-	-	TRBJ1-1	TGCGCCAGCAGCTTGGATGTGGACGCTGAAGCTTTCTTT	CASSLDVDAEAFF
TRBV24-1	-	TRBD2	TRBJ2-1	TGTGCCACCCCCGGTAGCGGGAACAATGAGCAGTTCTTC	CATPGSGNNEQFF
TRBV10-2	few	TRBD2	TRBJ2-1	TGCGCCAGCTCCCACCGGGGGGGCTCCTACAATGAGCAGTTCTTC	CASSHRGGSYNEQFF
TRBV2	-	-	TRBJ2-1	TGTGCCAGCAGTGACAACGGTTTAAATGAGCAGTTCTTC	CASSDNGLNEQFF
TRBV28	many	-	TRBJ2-3	TGTGCCAGCCGTGCGCTCCTCACAGATACGCAGTATTTT	CASRALLTDTQYF
TRBV12-3/TRBV12-4	many	TRBD1	TRBJ1-6	TGTGCCAGCAGAACCCGGGGACAGCGGGATAATTCACCCCTCCACTTT	CASRTRGQRDNSPLHF
TRBV12-3/TRBV12-4	many	-	TRBJ2-5	TGTGCCAGCAGTTTTTTAGGGGGAGAGACCCAGTACTTC	CASSFLGGETQYF
TRBV7-6	few	-	TRBJ1-6	TGTGCCAGCAGCTTAGGTATACAGGCCGGGGGTTCACCCCTCCACTTT	CASSLGIQAGGSPLHF
TRBV12-5	-	-	TRBJ2-5	TGTGCTAGTGGTACCCTCGGAGAGACCCAGTACTTC	CASGTLGETQYF
TRBV29-1	many	-	TRBJ2-5	TGCAGCGTTGAAGCCCCTGCGGGACAGCTACAAGAGACCCAGTACTTC	CSVEAPAGQLQETQYF
TRBV7-3	-	TRBD2	TRBJ2-1	TGTGCCAGCAGCAGGAGCGGGGGGACCTACAATGAGCAGTTCTTC	CASSRSGGTYNEQFF
TRBV6-5	many	TRBD1	TRBJ2-7	TGTGCCAGCGGACGACCGACATACGCGACAGGGCGCCACGAGCAGTACTTC	CASGRPTYATGRHEQYF
TRBV12-3/TRBV12-4	few	-	TRBJ2-1	TGTGCCACCGGCTCGGGAACCTTTTACAATGAGCAGTTCTTC	CATGSGTFYNEQFF
TRBV5-1	-	TRBD1	TRBJ2-7	TGCGCCAGCAGCTGGGGGACAGCCTACGAGCAGTACTTC	CASSWGTAYEQYF
TRBV20-1	-	-	TRBJ2-2	TGCAGTGCTCCAGGGGTACAGAACACCGGGGAGCTGTTTTTT	CSAPGVQNTGELFF
TRBV12-3/TRBV12-4	many	-	TRBJ1-3	TGTGCCAGCAGACAGAACTCTGGAAACACCATATATTTT	CASRQNSGNTIYF
TRBV5-1	-	-	TRBJ1-1	TGCGCCAGCAAGGAGGGGGGCGCGGGACTTTTTGAAGCTTTCTTT	CASKEGGAGLFEAFF
TRBV18	many	TRBD1	TRBJ1-1	TGTGCCAGCTCAAGGACAGGGGGCGAGTCCGAAGCTTTCTTT	CASSRTGGESEAFF
TRBV6-5	many	-	TRBJ2-2	TGTGCCAGCAGTTACGTGGACAGCTCCACCGGGGAGCTGTTTTTT	CASSYVDSSTGELFF
TRBV7-9	-	-	TRBJ2-4	TGTGCCAGCAGCCCTACTATAATCGCTCAGTACTTC	CASSPTIIAQYF
TRBV5-1	-	-	TRBJ2-7	TGCGCCAGCAGCTTCAGGGAAAGGGACTACGAGCAGTACTTC	CASSFRERDYEQYF
TRBV15	-	TRBD1	TRBJ1-2	TGTGCCACCAGCAGAGGGTGGCCAGGGGGCTATGGCTACACCTTC	CATSRGWPGGYGYTF
TRBV6-5	-	-	TRBJ1-1	TGTGCCAGCTCTTACCGGGTGGAGACGGCGGGCACTGAAGCTTTCTTT	CASSYRVETAGTEAFF
TRBV20-1	-	-	TRBJ1-1	TGCGGGGCCCCCCCGCGGCAGAGTCCATCAATGAACACTGAAGCTTTCTTT	CGAPPRQSPSMNTEAFF
TRBV6-2/TRBV6-3	many	-	TRBJ2-2	TGTGCCAGCAGTTACGACAGAGGTGCGGGGGAGCTGTTTTTT	CASSYDRGAGELFF
TRBV3-1	few	-	TRBJ2-3	TGTGCCAGCAGCCAAGATCGGGGGGCAGTGACAGATACGCAGTATTTT	CASSQDRGAVTDTQYF